The sequence of this T cell receptor beta chain was determined in a study of cytomegalovirus exposure and HLA in healthy donors. A multiplex PCR was run with 60 Vbeta primers and 13 Jbeta primers. Repertoires were generated with immunoSEQ multiplex PCR, while TCRdb's copy carries only in-frame clones and drops some. The sample shows 150,000 to 200,000 clones, almost 80% of them seen only once. The table lists this clone with a few counts. Antigen unknown. After removal of 6 bases from V and 6 bases from J, the junction contained 3 bases not matched to a gene. CDR1 is MNHNS, CDR2 SASEGT, per germline. The CDR3 length is 13 residues. The study, taken as a whole, reports: Reported findings show TCR beta sequences accurately forecast HLA-A and HLA-B alleles in most subjects. Across donors, presence/absence analyses took sequencing depth to be roughly uniform.

The sequenced sample was PBMCs. This sequence originates from a man aged 18-30 years in good health and CMV-seropositive. This chain links TRBV6-1 with TRBJ1-4, with 8 bases identical to TRBD1. Written as DNA, the CDR3 is TGTGCCAGCAGGGGACAGGTACATGAAAAACTGTTTTTT. It translates to CASRGQVHEKLFF.